These 32 T cell receptor beta chains were sequenced from one sample in a study of human T cells and chemical hapten exposure. TCRdb reprocessed the RACE reads via MiXCR and lists one record per CDR3 protein. Among approximately 350,000 distinct CDR3 sequences listed, about 6% were seen once. Described time point: patch test 2, 6 weeks after DPC sensitization. This sample's treatment: therapeutic diphenylcyclopropenone sensitization with weekly scalp DPC. Sample: whole blood, taken in connection with sensitization to the hapten diphenylcyclopropenone (DPC). These receptors were obtained from a woman aged 18-30 years with alopecia areata. Some clones in this sample may be carry-over from other donors' samples.

This clonotype was detected many times. The chain combines TRBV4-1 with TRBJ2-1; D uncertain. The germline V and J ends were trimmed by 1 base and 4 bases, with 14 bases remaining between them. Germline CDR1 reads MGHRA; CDR2 reads YSYEKL. The CDR3 runs 16 residues. This CDR3 is CASSQVRLAVYNEQFF. The CDR3 DNA is TGCGCCAGCAGCCAAGTTCGGCTGGCCGTATACAATGAGCAGTTCTTC.

The chain employs TRBV6-5 and TRBJ1-1; 8 nucleotides agree with TRBD1. Germline V gene lookup returns CDR1 MNHEY and CDR2 SVGAGI. The CDR3 spans 16 residues. Trimming at V came to 6 bases and at J to 11 bases, leaving 20 bases not matched to a gene. The DNA for the CDR3 is TGTGCCAGCAGGTACCCACCCGCTGTGGGACAGGTTGGGGCTTTCTTT. Protein product: CASRYPPAVGQVGAFF.

This clonotype was recorded a few times. This chain links TRBV20-1 with TRBJ1-4; D is possibly TRBD1 (5 bases). V was trimmed by 6 bases and J by 12 bases, leaving 26 bases between them. Germline V gives CDR1 DFQATT, CDR2 SNEGSKA (reference sequence). The CDR3 spans 15 residues. CDR3 amino acids: CSARSGGTTAVELFF. DNA for the CDR3: TGCAGTGCGCGCTCCGGGGGGACGACGGCAGTAGAACTGTTTTTT.

This clonotype occurred once. J is TRBJ1-6 and V is TRBV6-5; 11 nucleotides line up with TRBD1. The junction had 5 bases not matched to a gene; V was cut back by 6 bases and J by 7 bases. In germline, CDR1 is MNHEY, CDR2 SVGAGI. This CDR3 is 15 amino acids long. The CDR3 coding sequence is TGTGCCAGCAGGACTTGGACAGGGGGCAATTCACCCCTCCACTTT. Its protein is CASRTWTGGNSPLHF.

V is TRBV7-9 and J is TRBJ2-3, with no clear D. CDR1 is SEHNR and CDR2 is FQNEAQ in the germline V gene (reference sequence). The CDR3 runs 13 residues. Trimming took 0 bases from V and 6 from J, leaving 7 bases between them. The CDR3 spells CASSLAQADTQYF. The CDR3 DNA follows: TGTGCCAGCAGCTTAGCACAAGCCGATACGCAGTATTTT.

The CDR3 region has the DNA TGTGCCAGCAGCCGGGGGATCGGAGAGACCCAGTACTTC. Translating it yields CASSRGIGETQYF. This sequence joins TRBV7-9 and TRBJ2-5; D is perhaps TRBD2 (6 bases). V was pared by 5 bases and J by 4 bases, with 11 bases between. The CDR3 totals 13 residues. In germline, CDR1 is SEHNR, CDR2 FQNEAQ (reference sequence).

This clonotype was recorded at least ten times. The rearrangement links TRBV4-2 to TRBJ1-1; unclear D gene. The CDR3 is 15 amino acids. Trimming removed 4 bases at V and 1 base at J, with 13 bases between. The germline V gene encodes CDR1 LGHNA and CDR2 YNFKEQ. In DNA, the CDR3 is TGTGCCAGCAGCCCTATTCAGCTAGGGAACACTGAAGCTTTCTTT. Protein: CASSPIQLGNTEAFF.

This clonotype was seen many times. The chain has TRBV28 and TRBJ1-5; no definite D call. Trimming cost V 6 bases and J 2 bases, with 17 bases left between them. Germline-derived CDR1 and CDR2 are MDHEN and SYDVKM. The CDR3 is 16 residues long. DNA for the CDR3: TGTGCCAGCAGCCCAATCCAAGATAGGGGCAATCAGCCCCAGCATTTT. Its translation: CASSPIQDRGNQPQHF.

This clonotype has a count of ten or more. The rearrangement uses TRBV7-8 and TRBJ1-5; no firm D call. Trimming cost V 1 base and J 3 bases, with 19 bases left between them. CDR3 length equals 18 residues. Germline assignment: CDR1 SGHVS and CDR2 FQNEAQ. The CDR3 nucleotides read TGTGCCAGCAGCTTAGACTGGGTTGGCCCGTATTACAATCAGCCCCAGCATTTT. Its protein product is CASSLDWVGPYYNQPQHF.

This clonotype was counted a few times. The chain joins TRBV13 to TRBJ1-1; TRBD1 matches at 8 bases. Losses at the gene ends were 5 bases for V and 6 bases for J; bases not matched to a gene: 11. Looked up from germline, CDR1 is PRHDT and CDR2 is FYEKMQ (reference sequence). CDR3 length: 15 residues. The CDR3 region is CASSRTGQGKPEAFF. As DNA, the CDR3 is TGTGCCAGCAGCCGAACAGGACAGGGAAAGCCTGAAGCTTTCTTT.

This clonotype was seen many times. The chain joins TRBV5-1 to TRBJ2-3; D might be TRBD2 (5 bases). Per the germline V gene, CDR1 is SGHRS and CDR2 is YFSETQ. The CDR3 sequence is 14 residues long. Between the trimmed V and J ends, which lost 6 bases and 2 bases, there was a span of 13 bases. CDR3 protein: CASNRALDTDTQYF. CDR3 nucleotides: TGCGCCAGCAATAGGGCACTAGACACAGATACGCAGTATTTT.

This clonotype was picked up many times. The chain has TRBV12-3 or TRBV12-4 and TRBJ2-1; no definite D call. This CDR3 contains 14 residues. V lost 2 bases, J lost 7 bases, and 12 bases lay in between. The CDR3 sequence is CASSLIPAFNEQFF. CDR3 in DNA: TGTGCCAGCAGTTTAATCCCCGCTTTTAATGAGCAGTTCTTC.

The chain recombines TRBV20-1 with TRBJ2-7, with 12 bases fitting TRBD2. The V gene end was trimmed by 3 bases and the J gene end by 4 bases; junction bases not matched to a gene: 4. The CDR3 loop spans 14 amino acids. CDR1 and CDR2 from the germline V gene are DFQATT and SNEGSKA (reference sequence). CDR3 loop: CSARSGLAGYEQYF. Written as DNA, the CDR3 is TGCAGTGCTAGGAGTGGACTAGCGGGGTACGAGCAGTACTTC.

In this sample, this clonotype turned up many times. The V and J genes are TRBV6-1 and TRBJ2-1, with D tentatively TRBD2 (6 bases). The length of the CDR3 is 13 residues. Germline loops: CDR1 MNHNS, CDR2 SASEGT. Trimming pared 3 bases from V and 10 bases from J, leaving 13 bases between. CDR3 residues: CASSEWRGGEQFF. Written as DNA, the CDR3 is TGTGCCAGCAGTGAGTGGCGGGGTGGAGAGCAGTTCTTC.

This clonotype was detected only a few times. V gene TRBV20-1 combines with J gene TRBJ1-3; possibly TRBD1 for D (6 bases). Trimming stripped 7 bases from V and 1 base from J, with 14 bases between. Germline V gene sequence: CDR1 DFQATT, CDR2 SNEGSKA (reference sequence). CDR3 length: 14 amino acids. Here the CDR3 reads CSVSSGDSGNTIYF. CDR3 nucleotides: TGCAGTGTTAGTTCAGGGGATTCTGGAAACACCATATATTTT.

The V and J genes are TRBV4-3 and TRBJ2-7; TRBD1 is a possible D gene (6 bases). The ends were cut back, 4 bases at V and 5 bases at J, with 18 bases in the middle. The CDR3 totals 15 residues. The V gene's germline CDR1 is LGHNA and CDR2 YSLEER. CDR3 sequence: CASSPEPFRGHEQYF. In DNA, the CDR3 is TGCGCCAGCAGCCCCGAGCCGTTCAGGGGCCACGAGCAGTACTTC.

In this sample, this clonotype turned up many times. V and J are TRBV7-2 and TRBJ2-3; 7 bases match TRBD1. The V and J ends lost 3 bases and 2 bases, in that order; junction bases with no gene match: 8. This CDR3 contains 16 residues. CDR1 SGHTA and CDR2 FQGNSA come from the germline V gene. The CDR3 nucleotides read TGTGCCAGCAGCTTCGACAGGGTTTCGTTCACAGATACGCAGTATTTT. Residues: CASSFDRVSFTDTQYF.

This clonotype was recorded a few times. The rearrangement uses TRBV4-1 and TRBJ1-2; D gene unclear. CDR1 and CDR2 from the germline V gene are MGHRA and YSYEKL. The CDR3 consists of 14 residues. The V gene lost 1 base and the J gene lost 5 bases, with 11 bases spanning the gap. CDR3 amino acids: CASSQASRPYGYTF. The DNA for the CDR3 is TGCGCCAGCAGCCAAGCGAGTCGGCCATATGGCTACACCTTC.

This clonotype was picked up many times. This CDR3 reads CATSRGLQATNEKLFF. The CDR3 DNA is TGTGCCACCAGCAGAGGTCTACAGGCAACTAATGAAAAACTGTTTTTT. This chain uses TRBV15 with TRBJ1-4; a possible D gene is TRBD1 (5 bases). V shed 1 base and J shed 0 bases, with 9 bases lying between them. Germline V gives CDR1 LNHNV, CDR2 YYDKDF (reference sequence). This CDR3 comprises 16 residues.

This clonotype was observed once. This sequence joins TRBV20-1 and TRBJ2-3; 9 bases are shared with TRBD1. The CDR3 loop spans 14 amino acids. Per germline, CDR1 DFQATT and CDR2 SNEGSKA (reference sequence). V was pared by 6 bases and J by 3 bases, with 7 bases of the junction left unmatched. In nucleotides, the CDR3 is TGCAGTGCAACGGGACAGGGTTTGACAGATACGCAGTATTTT. Its translation: CSATGQGLTDTQYF.

This clonotype showed up many times. The chain links TRBV7-2 to TRBJ1-4; no reliable D call. Deletions cut 2 bases from V and 2 bases from J, with 6 bases between. Germline CDR1 SGHTA, CDR2 FQGNSA. The length of the CDR3 is 14 residues. CDR3 DNA: TGTGCCAGCAGCTTATCCGGGACTAATGAAAAACTGTTTTTT. Its protein product is CASSLSGTNEKLFF.

Ten or more counts support this clonotype. The chain uses TRBV20-1 and TRBJ1-5; 9 nucleotides match TRBD1. V shed 5 bases and J 12 bases; nucleotides not matched to a gene: 14. The germline gives CDR1 DFQATT, CDR2 SNEGSKA (reference sequence). The CDR3 runs 14 residues. CDR3 amino acids: CSALPGTGRVGQHF. The CDR3 bases are TGCAGTGCTTTACCCGGGACAGGGCGTGTGGGCCAGCATTTT.

This clonotype was picked up a small number of times. J is TRBJ2-3 and V is TRBV7-3; 9 nucleotides match TRBD2. V was clipped by 2 bases and J by 3 bases; unmatched bases: 12. CDR3 length equals 18 residues. CDR1 and CDR2 (germline): SGHTA, FQGTGA. The DNA for the CDR3 is TGTGCCAGCAGCTTATTTGGTAGTCTAGCGGGGTTTACAGATACGCAGTATTTT. Translating it yields CASSLFGSLAGFTDTQYF.

This clonotype was seen a few times. The chain has TRBV9 and TRBJ1-2; D is uncertain. The V end lost 0 bases, the J end lost 13 bases, and 7 bases lay between the germline ends. Germline loops: CDR1 SGDLS, CDR2 YYNGEE. This CDR3 has 10 amino acids. CDR3 in DNA: TGTGCCAGCAGCGTAGTTTGGGGCACCTTC. It codes for CASSVVWGTF.

In its sample, this clonotype was seen many times. J is TRBJ2-7 and V is TRBV6-2 or TRBV6-3; TRBD1 agrees at 9 bases. The CDR3 runs 15 residues. In germline, CDR1 is MNHEY, CDR2 SVGEGT. Unmatched junction bases numbered 10, after V lost 3 bases and J lost 7 bases. The CDR3 DNA follows: TGTGCCAGCAGTTATAAAGAGGACGGACAGGGGGAGCAGTACTTC. Its protein is CASSYKEDGQGEQYF.

This clonotype was counted ten times or more. V is TRBV28 and J is TRBJ2-6; D not certain. Between the trimmed V and J ends, which lost 3 bases and 4 bases, there was a span of 19 bases. This CDR3 region has 18 residues. Per the germline V gene, CDR1 is MDHEN and CDR2 is SYDVKM. The CDR3 region has the DNA TGTGCCAGCAGTTTTTCTCACGGGTTAGGATCCGGGGCCAACGTCCTGACTTTC. Protein sequence: CASSFSHGLGSGANVLTF.

This clonotype has a count of ten or more. The CDR3, as DNA: TGTGCCAGCAGTGTATTGGGACACGAGAACACTGAAGCTTTCTTT. It codes for CASSVLGHENTEAFF. The V call is TRBV2, the J call TRBJ1-1; D perhaps matches TRBD1 (6 bases). Germline-derived CDR1 and CDR2 are SNHLY and FYNNEI. The CDR3 loop spans 15 amino acids. V was clipped by 4 bases and J by 1 base, with 13 bases between them.

This chain uses TRBV20-1 with TRBJ2-3; D perhaps matches TRBD2 (7 bases). Germline CDR1 reads DFQATT; CDR2 reads SNEGSKA (reference sequence). This CDR3 is built from 14 residues. The V gene lost 3 bases and the J gene lost 4 bases, with 14 bases spanning the gap. DNA of the CDR3: TGCAGTGCTAGGGGAGGGGGGCTATCAGATACGCAGTATTTT. Translated, it gives CSARGGGLSDTQYF.

The V and J genes are TRBV5-1 and TRBJ2-7; D possibly uses TRBD1 or TRBD2 (5 bases each). Germline CDR1 is SGHRS and CDR2 is YFSETQ. The CDR3 is 15 amino acids. The ends were cut back, 4 bases at V and 7 bases at J, with 21 bases in the middle. CDR3 sequence (DNA): TGCGCCAGCAGCCCCGACGCTCGGGACCCTGGAGAGCAGTACTTC. As protein: CASSPDARDPGEQYF.

This clonotype occurred a few times. The chain combines TRBV12-3 or TRBV12-4 with TRBJ2-1; 8 nucleotides line up with TRBD1. Trimming at V came to 5 bases and at J to 5 bases, leaving 8 bases not matched to a gene. The CDR3 loop spans 15 amino acids. The CDR3 bases are TGTGCCAGCAGTCCCCAGGGGGCCCAGCACAATGAGCAGTTCTTC. This translates into CASSPQGAQHNEQFF.

There are many counts of this clonotype. The CDR3 spells CASSLGQVPNQPQHF. The DNA of the CDR3 is TGTGCCAGCAGCCTGGGACAGGTACCCAATCAGCCCCAGCATTTT. V usage is TRBV4-2 and J usage is TRBJ1-5, with TRBD1 matching over 8 bases. The J segment lost 3 bases and the V segment lost 4 bases, leaving 5 bases of the junction unmatched. Per germline, CDR1 LGHNA and CDR2 YNFKEQ. This CDR3 contains 15 residues.

The rearrangement links TRBV2 to TRBJ1-5; the D gene is possibly TRBD1 (5 bases). The V end lost 3 bases, the J end lost 1 base, and 10 bases lay between the germline ends. Germline V gene data show CDR1 as SNHLY and CDR2 as FYNNEI. The CDR3 totals 15 residues. The CDR3, as DNA: TGTGCCAGCAGTGACAGGGACCTCAGCAATCAGCCCCAGCATTTT. Amino acids: CASSDRDLSNQPQHF.